The 16 T cell receptor beta chains given below trace back to one sample, sequenced in a study of radiation and T cells in renal cell carcinoma. Time point described: blood 2 weeks post-SBRT. As for treatment: 15 Gy SBRT to primary tumor, nephrectomy 4 weeks later. Data came from immunoSEQ multiplex PCR; TCRdb stores just in-frame clones and leaves some out. Of 100,000 to 150,000 clones listed, approximately 90% are singletons. This sample comprised blood, obtained from a patient whose treatment included radiotherapy and nephrectomy. These receptors came from a woman between 65 and 79 years old with renal cell carcinoma.

The chain combines TRBV7-2 with TRBJ1-4, with TRBD1 matching over 8 bases. V shed 2 bases, J shed 0 bases, and the junction held 11 bases outside the gene matches. The CDR3 has 19 amino acids. Germline CDR1 and CDR2: SGHTA and FQGNSA. CDR3 in amino acids: CASSLTGGPLRATNEKLFF. Written as DNA, the CDR3 is TGTGCCAGCAGCTTAACAGGGGGGCCCCTTCGGGCAACTAATGAAAAACTGTTTTTT.

CDR3 protein: CASSPGTGVLTEAFF. The CDR3 bases are TGTGCCAGCAGCCCAGGGACAGGGGTACTGACTGAAGCTTTCTTT. The chain employs TRBV28 and TRBJ1-1, with 10 positions matching TRBD1. Germline CDR1 is MDHEN and CDR2 is SYDVKM. The CDR3 runs 15 residues. The J segment lost 5 bases and the V segment lost 6 bases, leaving 9 bases of the junction unmatched.

There are a few counts of this clone. Written as DNA, the CDR3 is TGCGCCAGCAGTCAACCCCCGCGGAACACTGAAGCTTTCTTT. This encodes CASSQPPRNTEAFF. The J gene is TRBJ1-1, the V gene TRBV23-1; D remains unclear. TRBV23-1 is annotated as an ORF whose role is uncertain. The CDR3 has 14 amino acids. V was shortened by 2 bases and J by 1 base, with 8 bases between the two germline ends.

V and J are TRBV19 and TRBJ1-2, with TRBD1 matching 7 bases. Germline lookup yields CDR1 LNHDA and CDR2 SQIVND (reference sequence). V lost 1 base and J lost 7; bases outside the gene matches: 6. The CDR3 runs 14 residues. CDR3 protein: CASSIGGQRSGYTF. CDR3 DNA: TGTGCCAGTAGTATAGGGGGACAGAGGAGTGGCTACACCTTC.

This chain uses TRBV5-1 with TRBJ1-6; no reliable D call. Germline-derived CDR1 and CDR2 are SGHRS and YFSETQ. The V end lost 4 bases, the J end lost 14 bases, and 16 bases lay between the germline ends. CDR3 length equals 13 residues. CDR3 DNA sequence: TGCGCCAGCAGCCTGGATTTCGGTGTAGCCCTCCACTTT. This sequence encodes CASSLDFGVALHF. The full variable domain, with the rest looked up from reference TRBV5-1 and TRBJ1-6, is KAGVTQTPRYLIKTRGQQVTLSCSPISGHRSVSWYQQTPGQGLQFLFEYFSETQRNKGNFPGRFSGRQFSNSRSEMNVSTLELGDSALYLCASSLDFGVALHFGNGTRLTVT.

The chain links TRBV7-3 to TRBJ2-5, with D perhaps matching TRBD1 (6 bases). V lost 5 bases and J lost 0, with 7 bases in between. Per the germline V gene, CDR1 is SGHTA and CDR2 is FQGTGA. This CDR3 has 13 amino acids. The CDR3 DNA follows: TGTGCCAGCAGCCGGGACAACCAAGAGACCCAGTACTTC. Protein product: CASSRDNQETQYF.

On this clone itself: At one of its ends the junction is not consistent with the germline gene, which may arise from a read error. This chain joins TRBV10-3 and TRBJ2-7; 11 bases are shared with TRBD2. This CDR3 is built from 17 residues. Germline V gene data show CDR1 as ENHRY and CDR2 as SYGVKD. CDR3 nucleotides: TGTGCCGTCAGTGAGGGGACTAGCGGCATCAGAAGCTACGAGCAGTACTTC. The encoded protein is CAVSEGTSGIRSYEQYF.

The CDR3 nucleotides read TGTGCCAGCACCTTAGGAGATAGGGGTGAGCAGTTCTTC. The encoded protein is CASTLGDRGEQFF. V and J are TRBV6-5 and TRBJ2-1; possible D gene TRBD1, 5 bases. Trimming pared 7 bases from V and 9 bases from J, leaving 16 bases between. CDR3 size: 13 residues. Germline V gene data show CDR1 as MNHEY and CDR2 as SVGAGI.

This clone has a single count. This chain connects TRBV9 to TRBJ1-5, with a possible D match to TRBD1 (5 bases). V lost 3 bases and J lost 4, with 14 bases in between. The CDR3 totals 15 residues. Germline V lookup: CDR1 SGDLS, CDR2 YYNGEE. The CDR3 reads CASSAQGLGNQPQHF. The DNA of the CDR3 is TGTGCCAGCAGCGCCCAGGGTTTAGGGAATCAGCCCCAGCATTTT.

The chain employs TRBV2 and TRBJ1-2, with D perhaps TRBD1 (5 bases). V gave up 6 bases and J gave up 5 bases, with 13 bases separating them. The CDR3 length is 13 residues. Germline CDR1 SNHLY, CDR2 FYNNEI. CDR3 bases: TGTGCCAGCAGACAGGTGCTTAGTTATGGCTACACCTTC. The encoded protein is CASRQVLSYGYTF.

V is TRBV6-1 and J is TRBJ2-7; D may be TRBD2 (6 bases). The CDR3 has 12 residues. V was cut by 8 bases and J by 6 bases, with 14 bases left in between. Germline V gives CDR1 MNHNS, CDR2 SASEGT. CDR3 bases: TGTGCCAGCGGCCTCGCGGGAAGCGAGCAGTACTTC. Encoded protein: CASGLAGSEQYF.

V and J are TRBV5-4 and TRBJ2-5, with 10 nucleotides matching TRBD2. Germline CDR1 SGHNT, CDR2 YYREEE (reference sequence). Unmatched junction bases numbered 1, after V lost 1 base and J lost 1 base. The CDR3 has 15 residues. In DNA form, the CDR3 reads TGTGCCAGCAGCTTGTCTAGCGGGAGCCAAGAGACCCAGTACTTC. Its translation: CASSLSSGSQETQYF.

The chain couples TRBV9 to TRBJ2-2; D remains unclear. Per the germline V gene, CDR1 is SGDLS and CDR2 is YYNGEE. V was clipped by 0 bases and J by 1 base, with 4 bases between them. CDR3 size: 14 residues. CDR3 protein: CASSVVRNTGELFF. The CDR3, as DNA: TGTGCCAGCAGCGTAGTGCGGAACACCGGGGAGCTGTTTTTT.

V usage is TRBV7-9 and J usage is TRBJ1-6; 10 bases fit TRBD1. After removal of 10 bases from V and 4 bases from J, the junction contained 7 bases not matched to a gene. The CDR3 contains 15 residues. In germline, CDR1 is SEHNR, CDR2 FQNEAQ (reference sequence). CDR3 region: CATLRTGGYNSPLHF. The DNA for the CDR3 is TGTGCCACCCTCAGGACAGGGGGTTATAATTCACCCCTCCACTTT.

The chain joins TRBV10-1 to TRBJ1-1, with 7 positions matching TRBD1. After removal of 0 bases from V and 4 bases from J, the junction contained 11 bases not matched to a gene. The CDR3 has 17 amino acids. Germline loops: CDR1 WNHNN, CDR2 SYGVQD (reference sequence). CDR3 sequence reads: CASSESAGGEWGTEAFF. The CDR3 DNA reads TGCGCCAGCAGTGAGTCGGCAGGGGGAGAGTGGGGCACTGAAGCTTTCTTT.

This clone appeared a single time. V usage is TRBV11-3 and J usage is TRBJ1-1; 8 nucleotides line up with TRBD1. Germline CDR1 SGHNT, CDR2 YENEEA. V was pared by 5 bases and J by 3 bases, with 5 bases of the junction left unmatched. This CDR3 comprises 14 residues. The CDR3 protein is CASSKSGGDTEAFF. CDR3 nucleotide sequence: TGTGCCAGCAGCAAATCAGGGGGCGACACTGAAGCTTTCTTT.